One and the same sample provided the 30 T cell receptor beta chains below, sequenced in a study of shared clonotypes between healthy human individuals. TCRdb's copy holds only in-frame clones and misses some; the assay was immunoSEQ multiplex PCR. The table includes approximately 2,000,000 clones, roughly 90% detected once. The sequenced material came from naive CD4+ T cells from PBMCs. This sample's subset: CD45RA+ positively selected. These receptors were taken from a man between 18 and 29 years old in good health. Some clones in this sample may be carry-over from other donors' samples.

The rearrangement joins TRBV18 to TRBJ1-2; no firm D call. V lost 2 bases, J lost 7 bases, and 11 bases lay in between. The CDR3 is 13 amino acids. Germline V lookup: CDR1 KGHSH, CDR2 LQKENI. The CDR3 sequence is CASSPSSEGGYTF. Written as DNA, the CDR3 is TGTGCCAGCTCACCATCTTCCGAAGGTGGCTACACCTTC. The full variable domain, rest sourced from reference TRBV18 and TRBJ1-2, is NAGVMQNPRHLVRRRGQEARLRCSPMKGHSHVYWYRQLPEEGLKFMVYLQKENIIDESGMPKERFSAEFPKEGPSILRIQQVVRGDSAAYFCASSPSSEGGYTFGSGTRLTVV.

Here the CDR3 reads CASSLVVPAGGTYEQYF. CDR3 bases: TGCGCCAGCAGCTTGGTGGTTCCAGCGGGAGGGACCTACGAGCAGTACTTC. The chain joins TRBV5-1 to TRBJ2-7, with TRBD2 identical over 10 bases. Unmatched junction bases numbered 8, after V lost 0 bases and J lost 2 bases. The CDR3 contains 17 residues. Germline V lookup: CDR1 SGHRS, CDR2 YFSETQ.

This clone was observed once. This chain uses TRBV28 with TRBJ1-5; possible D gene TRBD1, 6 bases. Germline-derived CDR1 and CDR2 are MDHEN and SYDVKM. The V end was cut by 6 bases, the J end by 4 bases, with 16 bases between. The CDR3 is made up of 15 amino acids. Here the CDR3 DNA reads TGTGCCAGCAGCCCGCGGACAGCTACGAATCAGCCCCAGCATTTT. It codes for CASSPRTATNQPQHF.

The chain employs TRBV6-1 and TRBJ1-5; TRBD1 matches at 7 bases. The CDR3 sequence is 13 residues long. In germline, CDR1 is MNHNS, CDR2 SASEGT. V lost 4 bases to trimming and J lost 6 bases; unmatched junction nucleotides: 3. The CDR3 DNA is TGTGCCAGCAGTGGGCCAGGGGGTCAGCCCCAGCATTTT. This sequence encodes CASSGPGGQPQHF.

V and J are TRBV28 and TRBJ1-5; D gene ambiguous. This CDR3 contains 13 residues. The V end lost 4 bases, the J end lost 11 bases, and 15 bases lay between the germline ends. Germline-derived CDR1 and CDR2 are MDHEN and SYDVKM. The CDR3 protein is CASSSPRPAAQHF. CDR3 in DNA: TGTGCCAGCAGTTCCCCTCGACCGGCAGCCCAGCATTTT.

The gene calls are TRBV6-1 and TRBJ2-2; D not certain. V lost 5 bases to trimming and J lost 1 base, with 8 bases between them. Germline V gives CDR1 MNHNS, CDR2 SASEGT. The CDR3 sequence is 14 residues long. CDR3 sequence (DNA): TGTGCCAGCAGTTGGACGGTGAACACCGGGGAGCTGTTTTTT. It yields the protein CASSWTVNTGELFF.

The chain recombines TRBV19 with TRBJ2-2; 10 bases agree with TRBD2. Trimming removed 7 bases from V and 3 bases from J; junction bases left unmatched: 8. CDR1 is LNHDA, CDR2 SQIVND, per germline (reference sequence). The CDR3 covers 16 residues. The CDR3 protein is CASIPSGRGDTGELFF. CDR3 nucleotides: TGTGCCAGTATTCCTAGCGGGAGAGGGGACACCGGGGAGCTGTTTTTT.

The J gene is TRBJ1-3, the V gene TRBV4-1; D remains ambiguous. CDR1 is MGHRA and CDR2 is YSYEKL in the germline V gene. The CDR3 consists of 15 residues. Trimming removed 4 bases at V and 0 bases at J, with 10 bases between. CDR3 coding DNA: TGCGCCAGCAGCCTGGGAGAGCGCTCTGGAAACACCATATATTTT. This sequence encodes CASSLGERSGNTIYF.

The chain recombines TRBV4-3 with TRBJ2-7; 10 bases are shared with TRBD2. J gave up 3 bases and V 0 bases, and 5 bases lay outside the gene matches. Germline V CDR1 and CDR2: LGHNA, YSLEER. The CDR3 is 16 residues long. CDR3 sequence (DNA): TGCGCCAGCAGCCAAGATACTAGCGGGATAAGCTACGAGCAGTACTTC. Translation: CASSQDTSGISYEQYF.

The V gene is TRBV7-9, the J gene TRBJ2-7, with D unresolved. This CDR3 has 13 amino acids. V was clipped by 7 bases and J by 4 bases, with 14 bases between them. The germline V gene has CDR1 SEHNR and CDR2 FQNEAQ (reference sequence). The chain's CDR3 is CASKGKNEYEQYF. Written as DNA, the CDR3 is TGTGCCAGCAAGGGAAAAAACGAGTACGAGCAGTACTTC.

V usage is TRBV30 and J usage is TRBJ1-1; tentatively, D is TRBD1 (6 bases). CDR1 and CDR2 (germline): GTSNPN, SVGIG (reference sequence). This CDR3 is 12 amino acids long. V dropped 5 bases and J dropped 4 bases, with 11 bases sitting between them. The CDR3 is CAWATGFTEAFF. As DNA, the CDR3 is TGTGCCTGGGCCACAGGGTTCACTGAAGCTTTCTTT.

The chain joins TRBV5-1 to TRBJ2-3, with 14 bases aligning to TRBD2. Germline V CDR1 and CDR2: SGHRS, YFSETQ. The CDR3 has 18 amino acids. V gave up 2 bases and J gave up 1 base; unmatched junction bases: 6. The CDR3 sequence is CASSLQGLAGAGTDTQYF. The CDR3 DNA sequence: TGCGCCAGCAGCTTACAGGGACTAGCGGGAGCGGGCACAGATACGCAGTATTTT.

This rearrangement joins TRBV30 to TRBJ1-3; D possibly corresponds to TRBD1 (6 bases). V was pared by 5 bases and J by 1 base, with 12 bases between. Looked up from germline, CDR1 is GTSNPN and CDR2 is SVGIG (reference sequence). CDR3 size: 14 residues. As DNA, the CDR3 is TGTGCCTGGGGAACAGGGAAATCTGGAAACACCATATATTTT. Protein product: CAWGTGKSGNTIYF.

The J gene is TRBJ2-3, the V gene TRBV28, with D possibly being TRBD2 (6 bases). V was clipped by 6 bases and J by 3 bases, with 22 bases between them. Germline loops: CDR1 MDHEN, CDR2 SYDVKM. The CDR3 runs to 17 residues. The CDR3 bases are TGTGCCAGCAGGGCCCCCGAATTCCGCGGGAAGACAGATACGCAGTATTTT. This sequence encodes CASRAPEFRGKTDTQYF. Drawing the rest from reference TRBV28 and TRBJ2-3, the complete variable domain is DVKVTQSSRYLVKRTGEKVFLECVQDMDHENMFWYRQDPGLGLRLIYFSYDVKMKEKGDIPEGYSVSREKKERFSLILESASTNQTSMYLCASRAPEFRGKTDTQYFGPGTRLTVL.

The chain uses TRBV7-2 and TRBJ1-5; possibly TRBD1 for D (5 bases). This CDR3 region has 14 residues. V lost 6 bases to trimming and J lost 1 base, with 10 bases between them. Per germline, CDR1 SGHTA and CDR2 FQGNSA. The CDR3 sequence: CASSPRQSNQPQHF. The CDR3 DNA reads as TGTGCCAGCAGTCCAAGACAGAGCAATCAGCCCCAGCATTTT.

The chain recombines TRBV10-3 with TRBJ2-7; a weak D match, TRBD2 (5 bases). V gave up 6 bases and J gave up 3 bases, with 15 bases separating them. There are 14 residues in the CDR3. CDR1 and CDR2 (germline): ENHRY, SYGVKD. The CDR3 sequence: CAIRPRYEGYEQYF. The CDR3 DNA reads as TGTGCCATCAGGCCACGTTACGAGGGCTACGAGCAGTACTTC.

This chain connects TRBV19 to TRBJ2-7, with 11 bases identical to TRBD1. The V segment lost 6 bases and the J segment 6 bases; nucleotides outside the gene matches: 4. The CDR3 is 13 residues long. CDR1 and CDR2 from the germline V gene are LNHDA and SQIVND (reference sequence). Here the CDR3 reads CASRGQGAGEQYF. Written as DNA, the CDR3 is TGTGCCAGTAGAGGACAGGGGGCGGGCGAGCAGTACTTC.

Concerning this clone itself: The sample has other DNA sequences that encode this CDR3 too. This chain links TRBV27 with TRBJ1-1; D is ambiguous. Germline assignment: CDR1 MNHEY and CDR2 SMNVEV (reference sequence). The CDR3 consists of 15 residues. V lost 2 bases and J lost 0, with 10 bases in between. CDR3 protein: CASSLSRYMNTEAFF. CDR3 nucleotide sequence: TGTGCCAGCAGTTTAAGCCGGTACATGAACACTGAAGCTTTCTTT.

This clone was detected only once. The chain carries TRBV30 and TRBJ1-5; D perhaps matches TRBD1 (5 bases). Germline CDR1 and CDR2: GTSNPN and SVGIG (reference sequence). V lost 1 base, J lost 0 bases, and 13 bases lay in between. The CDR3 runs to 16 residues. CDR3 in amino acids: CAWSARDYYSNQPQHF. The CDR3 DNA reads TGTGCCTGGAGTGCGAGGGACTACTATAGCAATCAGCCCCAGCATTTT. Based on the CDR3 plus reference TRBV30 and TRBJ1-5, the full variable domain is SQTIHQWPATLVQPVGSPLSLECTVEGTSNPNLYWYRQAAGRGLQLLFYSVGIGQISSEVPQNLSASRPQDRQFILSSKKLLLSDSGFYLCAWSARDYYSNQPQHFGDGTRLSIL.

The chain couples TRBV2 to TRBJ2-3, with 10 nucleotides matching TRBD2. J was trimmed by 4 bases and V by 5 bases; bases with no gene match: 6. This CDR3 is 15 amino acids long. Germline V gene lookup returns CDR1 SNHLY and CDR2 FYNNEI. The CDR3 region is CASSWTSGRSDTQYF. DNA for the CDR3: TGTGCCAGCAGTTGGACTAGCGGTAGGTCAGATACGCAGTATTTT. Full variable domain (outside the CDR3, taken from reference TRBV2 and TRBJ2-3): EPEVTQTPSHQVTQMGQEVILRCVPISNHLYFYWYRQILGQKVEFLVSFYNNEISEKSEIFDDQFSVERPDGSNFTLKIRSTKLEDSAMYFCASSWTSGRSDTQYFGPGTRLTVL.

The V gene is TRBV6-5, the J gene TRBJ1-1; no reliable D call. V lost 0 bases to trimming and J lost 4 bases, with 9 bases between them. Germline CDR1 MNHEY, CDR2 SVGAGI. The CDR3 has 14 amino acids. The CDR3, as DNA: TGTGCCAGCAGTTACTCGGGGTCGAGCACTGAAGCTTTCTTT. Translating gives CASSYSGSSTEAFF.

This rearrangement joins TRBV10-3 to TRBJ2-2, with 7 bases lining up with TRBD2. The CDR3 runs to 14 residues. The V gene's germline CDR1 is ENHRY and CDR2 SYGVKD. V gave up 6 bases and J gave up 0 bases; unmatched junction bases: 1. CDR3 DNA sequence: TGTGCCATCAGGGGGACTACGAACACCGGGGAGCTGTTTTTT. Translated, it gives CAIRGTTNTGELFF.

The CDR3 nucleotides read TGTGCCAGCAGTCGGACAGGTGCTACCTACGAGCAGTACTTC. This gives the protein CASSRTGATYEQYF. The chain couples TRBV6-5 to TRBJ2-7; TRBD1 matches at 7 bases. The CDR3 extends over 14 amino acids. V was pared by 5 bases and J by 2 bases, with 6 bases of the junction left unmatched. Per the germline V gene, CDR1 is MNHEY and CDR2 is SVGAGI.

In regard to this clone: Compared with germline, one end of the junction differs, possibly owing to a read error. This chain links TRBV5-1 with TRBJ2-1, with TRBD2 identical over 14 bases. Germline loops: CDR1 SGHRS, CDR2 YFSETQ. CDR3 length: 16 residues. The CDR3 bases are TGCGCCAGCAGCCCGGGACTAGCGGGAGCGAGGAATGAGCGGTTCTTC. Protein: CASSPGLAGARNERFF.

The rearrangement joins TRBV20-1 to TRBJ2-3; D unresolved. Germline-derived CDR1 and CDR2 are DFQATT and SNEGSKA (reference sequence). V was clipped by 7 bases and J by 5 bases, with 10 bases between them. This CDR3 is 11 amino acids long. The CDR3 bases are TGCAGTGTCCCTAAGGGAGATACGCAGTATTTT. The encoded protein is CSVPKGDTQYF.

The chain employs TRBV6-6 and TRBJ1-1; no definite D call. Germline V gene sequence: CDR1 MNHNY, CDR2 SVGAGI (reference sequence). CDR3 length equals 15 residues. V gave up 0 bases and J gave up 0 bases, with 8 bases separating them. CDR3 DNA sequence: TGTGCCAGCAGTTACTCTCGGCAGGTGAACACTGAAGCTTTCTTT. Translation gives CASSYSRQVNTEAFF.

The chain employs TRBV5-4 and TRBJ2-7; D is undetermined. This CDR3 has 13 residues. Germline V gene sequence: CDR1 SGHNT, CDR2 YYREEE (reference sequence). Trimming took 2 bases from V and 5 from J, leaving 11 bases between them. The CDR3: CASSLRSADEQYF. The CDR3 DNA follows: TGTGCCAGCAGCTTAAGGTCGGCGGACGAGCAGTACTTC.

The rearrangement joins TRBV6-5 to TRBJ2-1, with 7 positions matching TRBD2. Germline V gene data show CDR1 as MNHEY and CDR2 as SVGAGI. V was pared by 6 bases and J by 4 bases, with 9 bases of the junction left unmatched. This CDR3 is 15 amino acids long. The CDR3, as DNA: TGTGCCAGCAGCCTCGGGCTAGCGGCATACAATGAGCAGTTCTTC. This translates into CASSLGLAAYNEQFF.

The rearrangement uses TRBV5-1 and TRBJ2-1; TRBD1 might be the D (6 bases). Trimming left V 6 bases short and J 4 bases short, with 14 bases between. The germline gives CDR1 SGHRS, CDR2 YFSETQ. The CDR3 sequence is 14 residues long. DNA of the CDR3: TGCGCCAGCACCCGGCAGGGGCGATACAATGAGCAGTTCTTC. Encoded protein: CASTRQGRYNEQFF.

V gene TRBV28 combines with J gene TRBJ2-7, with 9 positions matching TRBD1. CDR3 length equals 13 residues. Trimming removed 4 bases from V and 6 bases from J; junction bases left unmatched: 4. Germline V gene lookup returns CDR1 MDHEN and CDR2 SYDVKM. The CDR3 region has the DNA TGTGCCAGCAGTTCCGACAGGGGGATCGAGCAGTACTTC. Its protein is CASSSDRGIEQYF.